The rows below give T cell receptor beta chains drawn from one sample of a study of cytomegalovirus exposure and HLA in healthy donors. Assay used: immunoSEQ multiplex PCR; TCRdb lists only in-frame clones, some missing. The repertoire holds some 140,000 clones, around 80% seen once, with 5.6% in the top ten. Sequencing used PBMCs. Receptors were obtained from a woman aged 40-49 years in good health and CMV-seropositive. Each CDR3 is given with its conserved first and last residue. Each record gives: clone size, V gene, J gene, D gene, CDR3 protein, CDR3 DNA. A D gene is named only where the DNA matches it firmly. Clone size, where shown, is once, few, many, or a class for clones that have expanded.

clone size: once
V gene: TRBV28
J gene: TRBJ1-1
D gene: -
CDR3 protein: CASSLRGEAFF
CDR3 DNA: TGTGCCAGCAGTTTAAGGGGGGAAGCTTTCTTT

clone size: -
V gene: TRBV6-5
J gene: TRBJ1-3
D gene: -
CDR3 protein: CASRLGHLANTIYF
CDR3 DNA: TGTGCCAGCAGGCTGGGACATCTTGCGAACACCATATATTTT

clone size: -
V gene: TRBV9
J gene: TRBJ2-3
D gene: -
CDR3 protein: CASSPSSTDTQYF
CDR3 DNA: TGTGCCAGCAGCCCCAGTAGCACAGATACGCAGTATTTT

clone size: -
V gene: TRBV28
J gene: TRBJ2-1
D gene: -
CDR3 protein: CASSLENRFNEQFF
CDR3 DNA: TGTGCCAGCAGTTTGGAGAACAGGTTCAATGAGCAGTTCTTC

clone size: once
V gene: TRBV27
J gene: TRBJ2-2
D gene: -
CDR3 protein: CASSLQGFGELFF
CDR3 DNA: TGTGCCAGCAGTCTCCAGGGGTTTGGGGAGCTGTTTTTT

clone size: -
V gene: TRBV28
J gene: TRBJ2-7
D gene: -
CDR3 protein: CASSPPSSYEQYF
CDR3 DNA: TGTGCCAGCAGTCCGCCGAGCTCCTACGAGCAGTACTTC

clone size: -
V gene: TRBV5-6
J gene: TRBJ2-1
D gene: TRBD2
CDR3 protein: CASSFTSGSYNEQFF
CDR3 DNA: TGTGCCAGCAGCTTTACTAGCGGGAGTTACAATGAGCAGTTCTTC

clone size: few
V gene: TRBV6-5
J gene: TRBJ2-1
D gene: -
CDR3 protein: CASSYLSRSNEQFF
CDR3 DNA: TGTGCCAGCAGTTACTTATCTAGGAGCAATGAGCAGTTCTTC

clone size: once
V gene: TRBV5-1
J gene: TRBJ2-7
D gene: TRBD1
CDR3 protein: CASRGDRGEQYF
CDR3 DNA: TGCGCCAGCAGAGGGGACAGGGGCGAGCAGTACTTC

clone size: -
V gene: TRBV19
J gene: TRBJ2-1
D gene: -
CDR3 protein: CASSIGGGAYNEQFF
CDR3 DNA: TGTGCCAGTAGTATTGGGGGAGGAGCCTACAATGAGCAGTTCTTC

clone size: -
V gene: TRBV11-3
J gene: TRBJ2-2
D gene: -
CDR3 protein: CASSYPRRRADTGELFF
CDR3 DNA: TGTGCCAGCAGCTACCCGCGGCGGAGGGCCGACACCGGGGAGCTGTTTTTT

clone size: -
V gene: TRBV11-3
J gene: TRBJ2-7
D gene: -
CDR3 protein: CASSPDRAYEQYF
CDR3 DNA: TGTGCCAGCAGCCCGGACAGAGCCTACGAGCAGTACTTC

clone size: -
V gene: TRBV10-1
J gene: TRBJ2-5
D gene: -
CDR3 protein: CASSATYQETQYF
CDR3 DNA: TGCGCCAGCAGTGCTACGTACCAAGAGACCCAGTACTTC

clone size: -
V gene: TRBV4-1
J gene: TRBJ2-7
D gene: TRBD1
CDR3 protein: CASSPDRGTAYEQYF
CDR3 DNA: TGCGCCAGCAGCCCGGACAGGGGGACAGCCTACGAGCAGTACTTC

clone size: -
V gene: TRBV6-1
J gene: TRBJ2-5
D gene: -
CDR3 protein: CASSEVGSQETQYF
CDR3 DNA: TGTGCCAGCAGTGAAGTGGGCAGTCAAGAGACCCAGTACTTC

clone size: once
V gene: TRBV2
J gene: TRBJ2-3
D gene: -
CDR3 protein: CASSERQNTDTQYF
CDR3 DNA: TGTGCCAGCAGTGAAAGACAAAACACAGATACGCAGTATTTT

clone size: -
V gene: TRBV2
J gene: TRBJ1-1
D gene: TRBD1
CDR3 protein: CASSERLGRGRGNTEAFF
CDR3 DNA: TGTGCCAGCAGTGAAAGGCTAGGCAGGGGGCGCGGGAACACTGAAGCTTTCTTT